This T cell receptor (beta chain) is from a study of T-cell reconstitution after alpha-beta-depleted transplantation in children. Construction of the TCRbeta library involved unique molecular identifiers. TCRdb reanalysed the PCR reads using MiXCR and keeps one entry per CDR3 protein. The sample carries hundreds of thousands of distinct CDR3 sequences, around 19% recorded once. This clonotype occurred a few times. This material consisted of PBMCs from the stem cell graft donor, taken from the stem cell graft. The clonotype comes from a human donor who donated a stem cell graft to a child with acute lymphoblastic leukemia.

The CDR3 coding sequence is TGTGCCAGCAAGGCCCTGGATCAGGGAGGGATGAGCTCCTACAATGAGCAGTTCTTC. Amino acid sequence: CASKALDQGGMSSYNEQFF. The rearrangement links TRBV2 to TRBJ2-1; 7 nucleotides agree with TRBD2. Trimming cost V 7 bases and J 0 bases; bases outside gene matches: 18. The CDR3 has 19 amino acids. Germline values: CDR1 SNHLY, CDR2 FYNNEI.